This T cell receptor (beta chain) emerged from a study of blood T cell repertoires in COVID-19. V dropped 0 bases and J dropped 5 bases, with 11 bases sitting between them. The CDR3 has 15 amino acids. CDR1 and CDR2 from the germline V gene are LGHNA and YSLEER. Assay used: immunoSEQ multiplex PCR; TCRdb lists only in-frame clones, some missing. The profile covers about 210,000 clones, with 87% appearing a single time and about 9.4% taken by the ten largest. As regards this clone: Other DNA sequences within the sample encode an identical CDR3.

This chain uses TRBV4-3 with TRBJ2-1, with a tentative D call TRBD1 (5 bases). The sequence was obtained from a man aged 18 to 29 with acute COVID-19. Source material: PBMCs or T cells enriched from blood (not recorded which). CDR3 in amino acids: CASSQDWGRNNEQFF. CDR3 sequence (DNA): TGCGCCAGCAGCCAAGATTGGGGCAGAAACAATGAGCAGTTCTTC.